This T cell receptor (beta chain) was sequenced in a study of blood T cell repertoires in COVID-19. Study-level information: Some COVID-19 samples were acute and others convalescent; all came from the United States, Italy and Spain. Sources were T cells, B-cell-depleted T cells, or PBMCs; the material itself was cDNA or gDNA.

Germline CDR1 and CDR2: MDHEN and SYDVKM. CDR3 length equals 14 residues. V was trimmed by 4 bases and J by 0 bases, leaving 9 bases between them. Profiling relied on immunoSEQ multiplex PCR, and the TCRdb table lists in-frame clones only, not all of them. The data show approximately 41,000 clones, around 89% seen once. The clonotype originates from a human donor in a cohort sampled during active COVID-19. Sequences were obtained from peripheral blood. The chain links TRBV28 to TRBJ1-1, with D unresolved. The DNA for the CDR3 is TGTGCCAGCAGTTCTCAGGCTATGAACACTGAAGCTTTCTTT. Protein: CASSSQAMNTEAFF.